The T cell receptor (beta chain) described here comes from a study of regulatory T cells in long-lasting Graves disease. Looking at the study overall: Graves' cases, newly diagnosed, had used antithyroid drugs under 3 months. Whole-study findings and limits: Sampling was limited to peripheral blood rather than thyroid tissue.

This clonotype was seen repeatedly, ten times or more. The antigen remains unidentified. Time point of the sample: newly diagnosed GD, antithyroid drugs for less than 3 months. PBMCs provided the RNA from which the TCR library was made. V was shortened by 7 bases and J by 7 bases, with 14 bases between the two germline ends. This CDR3 spans 13 amino acids. Germline V gene data show CDR1 as SNHLY and CDR2 as FYNNEI. Researchers made TCR beta libraries by using iRepertoire HTBI primers and running Arm-PCR on CDR3 regions. TCRdb itself ran the multiplex PCR reads through MiXCR, one entry per CDR3 protein. In the table there are around 320,000 distinct CDR3 sequences, 16% of which are singletons. These data also formed part of another study, on T cells in Graves' hyperthyroidism and ophthalmopathy. According to that study: Ophthalmopathy onset followed model prediction by a median about 6.9 months.

The sequence came from a man aged 35-49 years with Graves disease. This specimen consisted of peripheral blood mononuclear cells (PBMCs), obtained at new diagnosis, from a patient treated with antithyroid drugs. The chain joins TRBV2 to TRBJ1-5; D call uncertain. CDR3 in amino acids: CASIQTPGQPQHF. Here the CDR3 DNA reads TGTGCCAGCATCCAGACGCCGGGGCAGCCCCAGCATTTT.